The 30 T cell receptor beta chains reported below all come from one sample, sequenced in a study of blood T cell repertoires in COVID-19. The data were produced by immunoSEQ multiplex PCR, yet TCRdb's version contains in-frame clones alone and is incomplete. Of more than 75,000 clones listed, 80% to 90% were seen once; the top ten hold roughly 25%. The sample consisted of peripheral blood. The receptor source for this set is a man aged 60-69 years with acute or convalescent COVID-19.

The rearrangement joins TRBV5-4 to TRBJ1-2, with 8 bases aligning to TRBD1. Germline values: CDR1 SGHNT, CDR2 YYREEE (reference sequence). V gave up 4 bases and J gave up 2 bases; unmatched junction bases: 7. The CDR3 covers 15 residues. The CDR3 reads CASSPQGVANYGYTF. CDR3 nucleotides: TGTGCCAGCAGCCCACAGGGGGTAGCCAACTATGGCTACACCTTC. The full variable domain, in which reference TRBV5-4 and TRBJ1-2 provide the parts outside the CDR3, is ETGVTQSPTHLIKTRGQQVTLRCSSQSGHNTVSWYQQALGQGPQFIFQYYREEENGRGNFPPRFSGLQFPNYSSELNVNALELDDSALYLCASSPQGVANYGYTFGSGTRLTVV.

This CDR3 reads CASSDVSGSGNTIYF. The CDR3 nucleotides are TGTGCCAGCAGTGACGTGAGCGGATCTGGAAACACCATATATTTT. The rearrangement links TRBV6-4 to TRBJ1-3; D not certain. The CDR3 is 15 amino acids. CDR1 MRHNA and CDR2 SNTAGT come from the germline V gene. With 2 bases removed from V and 1 base from J, the gap between germline ends came to 9 bases.

V gene TRBV30 combines with J gene TRBJ1-4; the D gene is possibly TRBD1 (6 bases). This CDR3 has 16 amino acids. V lost 3 bases and J 8 bases, leaving 22 bases between the germline ends. The germline CDR1 and CDR2 sequences are GTSNPN and SVGIG (reference sequence). CDR3 sequence reads: CAWRARGVRGNEKLFF. In DNA form, the CDR3 reads TGTGCCTGGAGAGCTCGCGGAGTCAGGGGAAACGAAAAACTGTTTTTT.

V gene TRBV6-5 combines with J gene TRBJ1-2, with a possible D match to TRBD1 (5 bases). Germline CDR1 reads MNHEY; CDR2 reads SVGAGI. The CDR3 is 14 amino acids. V lost 5 bases to trimming and J lost 2 bases, with 12 bases between them. CDR3 sequence reads: CASSLNGGNYGYTF. The CDR3 nucleotides are TGTGCCAGCAGTCTTAACGGGGGAAACTATGGCTACACCTTC.

The gene calls are TRBV15 and TRBJ1-3; 7 nucleotides align to TRBD1. V lost 3 bases and J lost 0; bases outside the gene matches: 8. Germline lookup yields CDR1 LNHNV and CDR2 YYDKDF (reference sequence). The length of the CDR3 is 17 residues. The DNA of the CDR3 is TGTGCCACCAGCAGCCAGACAGGGTGGTCCTCTGGAAACACCATATATTTT. It translates to CATSSQTGWSSGNTIYF. The full variable domain, with the rest looked up from reference TRBV15 and TRBJ1-3, is DAMVIQNPRYQVTQFGKPVTLSCSQTLNHNVMYWYQQKSSQAPKLLFHYYDKDFNNEADTPDNFQSRRPNTSFCFLDIRSPGLGDTAMYLCATSSQTGWSSGNTIYFGEGSWLTVV.

The genes are TRBV6-5 and TRBJ2-2; the match to TRBD1 covers 9 bases. The V gene end was trimmed by 6 bases and the J gene end by 0 bases; junction bases not matched to a gene: 2. CDR1 is MNHEY, CDR2 SVGAGI, per germline. The CDR3 covers 15 residues. The CDR3 protein is CASRRDRANTGELFF. CDR3 DNA sequence: TGTGCCAGCAGGAGGGACAGGGCGAACACCGGGGAGCTGTTTTTT.

This chain joins TRBV18 and TRBJ2-5, with a possible D match to TRBD1 (6 bases). V shed 3 bases and J shed 3 bases, with 11 bases lying between them. Germline V gene data show CDR1 as KGHSH and CDR2 as LQKENI. The CDR3 totals 14 residues. CDR3 sequence: CASSPGHIEETQYF. DNA of the CDR3: TGTGCCAGCTCACCGGGACATATCGAAGAGACCCAGTACTTC.

The CDR3 loop reads CASSPGLAVSYQETQYF. The CDR3 DNA follows: TGTGCCAGCAGCCCGGGACTAGCAGTTTCCTACCAAGAGACCCAGTACTTC. The rearrangement uses TRBV4-2 and TRBJ2-5; the match to TRBD2 covers 9 bases. This CDR3 region has 17 residues. Germline V gives CDR1 LGHNA, CDR2 YNFKEQ. The ends lost 4 bases at V and 0 bases at J; junction bases unmatched: 9.

The V and J genes are TRBV5-6 and TRBJ2-6, with D possibly being TRBD2 (6 bases). V shed 4 bases and J shed 1 base, with 9 bases lying between them. The CDR3 sequence is 15 residues long. The germline gives CDR1 SGHDT, CDR2 YYEEEE. CDR3 protein: CASSPEGSGANVLTF. In DNA form, the CDR3 reads TGTGCCAGCAGCCCGGAGGGATCTGGGGCCAACGTCCTGACTTTC.

The genes are TRBV18 and TRBJ2-2, with D tentatively TRBD1 (6 bases). CDR1 is KGHSH, CDR2 LQKENI, per germline. V gave up 3 bases and J gave up 6 bases, with 14 bases separating them. The CDR3 consists of 15 residues. CDR3 nucleotides: TGTGCCAGCTCACCTCCGTTACAGGGAGCCGGGGAGCTGTTTTTT. It yields the protein CASSPPLQGAGELFF.

V gene TRBV28 combines with J gene TRBJ1-2; D may be TRBD1 (5 bases). The CDR3 loop spans 13 amino acids. Trimming stripped 2 bases from V and 7 bases from J, with 11 bases between. Germline lookup yields CDR1 MDHEN and CDR2 SYDVKM. CDR3 in DNA: TGTGCCAGCAGTTTAGGGGCGGCGTCTGGCTACACCTTC. Translating it yields CASSLGAASGYTF.

The chain employs TRBV27 and TRBJ2-1; 8 bases are a match to TRBD2. This CDR3 is built from 15 residues. Germline CDR1 reads MNHEY; CDR2 reads SMNVEV (reference sequence). With 5 bases clipped from V and 7 bases from J, the junction kept 10 bases outside the gene matches. The DNA of the CDR3 is TGTGCCAGCAGTGCCCCCGGGACTAGGTTTAATGAGCAGTTCTTC. Translation gives CASSAPGTRFNEQFF.

J is TRBJ2-1 and V is TRBV11-3; 9 bases are a match to TRBD1. The CDR3 is 15 residues long. CDR1 and CDR2 (germline): SGHNT, YENEEA. V was pared by 3 bases and J by 8 bases, with 8 bases of the junction left unmatched. The CDR3 loop reads CASSLRTGEVYEQFF. CDR3 DNA sequence: TGTGCCAGCAGCTTGCGGACAGGGGAGGTCTATGAGCAGTTCTTC.

The table lists this clone with a count of one. V usage is TRBV28 and J usage is TRBJ2-3, with TRBD1 matching over 8 bases. Germline V gene data show CDR1 as MDHEN and CDR2 as SYDVKM. This CDR3 is 14 amino acids long. V lost 4 bases, J lost 1 base, and 1 base stayed unmatched. The CDR3: CASSWGQGTDTQYF. The CDR3 nucleotides are TGTGCCAGCAGTTGGGGACAGGGCACAGATACGCAGTATTTT.

The chain links TRBV7-9 to TRBJ2-2; 8 nucleotides agree with TRBD2. CDR3 size: 17 residues. Germline V gives CDR1 SEHNR, CDR2 FQNEAQ (reference sequence). V gave up 5 bases and J gave up 5 bases; unmatched junction bases: 13. This chain's CDR3 is CASSLRGGGGSTGELFF. CDR3 sequence (DNA): TGTGCCAGCAGCCTCCGGGGGGGCGGAGGGTCGACCGGGGAGCTGTTTTTT. The variable domain in full, completed from reference TRBV7-9 and TRBJ2-2, reads DTGVSQNPRHKITKRGQNVTFRCDPISEHNRLYWYRQTLGQGPEFLTYFQNEAQLEKSRLLSDRFSAERPKGSFSTLEIQRTEQGDSAMYLCASSLRGGGGSTGELFFGEGSRLTVL.

The chain is built from TRBV19 and TRBJ2-4; 7 bases agree with TRBD1. The CDR3 is 20 amino acids. From germline, CDR1 is LNHDA and CDR2 SQIVND (reference sequence). The ends lost 5 bases at V and 3 bases at J; junction bases unmatched: 22. DNA for the CDR3: TGTGCCAGTAGTCCAGTCCCGGGACAGCTATATTCTTTCGACAAAAACATTCAGTACTTC. It encodes CASSPVPGQLYSFDKNIQYF. Together with reference TRBV19 and TRBJ2-4, the CDR3 gives the full variable domain: DGGITQSPKYLFRKEGQNVTLSCEQNLNHDAMYWYRQDPGQGLRLIYYSQIVNDFQKGDIAEGYSVSREKKESFPLTVTSAQKNPTAFYLCASSPVPGQLYSFDKNIQYFGAGTRLSVL.

The rearrangement uses TRBV27 and TRBJ1-6; 10 bases are a match to TRBD1. V shed 4 bases, J shed 9 bases, and the junction held 9 bases outside the gene matches. Looked up from germline, CDR1 is MNHEY and CDR2 is SMNVEV (reference sequence). The CDR3 is 16 residues long. Here the CDR3 DNA reads TGTGCCAGCAGTTCGGACAGGGGGAGTACGGGTTCACCCCTCCACTTT. This codes for CASSSDRGSTGSPLHF.

The genes are TRBV1 and TRBJ2-1; the D call in the table, TRBD2, was not verified against the DNA. TRBV1 is tagged as a pseudogene. This CDR3 contains 15 residues. The CDR3 region is CTSSQVSGRFNEQFF. The CDR3 DNA is TGCACCAGCAGCCAGGTTAGCGGGCGATTCAATGAGCAGTTCTTC.

V and J are TRBV15 and TRBJ1-5; D remains unclear. Per the germline V gene, CDR1 is LNHNV and CDR2 is YYDKDF (reference sequence). Trimming shortened V by 0 bases and J by 4 bases, and 4 bases separated the two germline ends. The CDR3 extends over 13 amino acids. The CDR3 nucleotides are TGTGCCACCAGCAGAGATCCGAATCAGCCCCAGCATTTT. This translates into CATSRDPNQPQHF.

This clone came up a few times. The V gene is TRBV7-3, the J gene TRBJ1-1; D possibly corresponds to TRBD1 (6 bases). Germline V gene data show CDR1 as SGHTA and CDR2 as FQGTGA. CDR3 size: 14 residues. Trimming removed 0 bases at V and 6 bases at J, with 11 bases between. CDR3 coding DNA: TGTGCCAGCAGCTTAACAGGGGGTTGGTCTGAAGCTTTCTTT. Amino acid sequence: CASSLTGGWSEAFF.

V gene TRBV29-1 combines with J gene TRBJ2-3; 8 bases agree with TRBD1. The CDR3 consists of 13 residues. Trimming cost V 3 bases and J 3 bases; bases outside gene matches: 2. Germline CDR1 and CDR2: SQVTM and ANQGSEA. CDR3 loop: CSVDQGATDTQYF. CDR3 nucleotides: TGCAGCGTTGATCAGGGGGCTACAGATACGCAGTATTTT.

J is TRBJ1-1 and V is TRBV27; D might be TRBD1 (6 bases). The ends were cut back, 6 bases at V and 4 bases at J, with 9 bases in the middle. The CDR3 totals 12 residues. Germline CDR1 MNHEY, CDR2 SMNVEV (reference sequence). In DNA, the CDR3 is TGTGCCAGCAGCACAGGGTCCACTGAAGCTTTCTTT. This encodes CASSTGSTEAFF.

The chain is built from TRBV2 and TRBJ2-1, with 8 bases fitting TRBD2. With 6 bases clipped from V and 4 bases from J, the junction kept 11 bases outside the gene matches. Germline V gives CDR1 SNHLY, CDR2 FYNNEI. The CDR3 totals 16 residues. CDR3 DNA sequence: TGTGCCAGCAGGTCCCCCGGGACTAGTGGTTACAATGAGCAGTTCTTC. Translation: CASRSPGTSGYNEQFF.

J is TRBJ2-3 and V is TRBV18; no reliable D call. The CDR3 is 12 residues long. Germline CDR1 and CDR2: KGHSH and LQKENI. V was cut by 2 bases and J by 6 bases, with 6 bases left in between. The CDR3 nucleotides are TGTGCCAGCTCACCATTGGGCGATACGCAGTATTTT. Translated, it gives CASSPLGDTQYF.

The chain links TRBV19 to TRBJ1-2; D is perhaps TRBD1 (5 bases). V lost 8 bases, J lost 2 bases, and 18 bases lay in between. The CDR3 covers 15 residues. Germline-derived CDR1 and CDR2 are LNHDA and SQIVND (reference sequence). The CDR3 here is CASSARARENYGYTF. CDR3 DNA sequence: TGTGCCAGTTCGGCCAGGGCGCGGGAGAACTATGGCTACACCTTC.

The chain has TRBV10-2 and TRBJ2-5; 10 bases map to TRBD2. Trimming at V came to 3 bases and at J to 1 base, leaving 8 bases not matched to a gene. CDR3 length equals 17 residues. Germline V gives CDR1 WSHSY, CDR2 SAAADI. The CDR3 sequence is CASSEILAGRPQETQYF. For the CDR3, the DNA is TGCGCCAGCAGTGAAATACTAGCGGGGAGACCCCAAGAGACCCAGTACTTC.

This clone was counted only a few times. The rearrangement uses TRBV19 and TRBJ1-1; 7 bases are a match to TRBD1. The CDR3 sequence is 15 residues long. V dropped 9 bases and J dropped 1; count of bases not matched to a gene: 11. Germline CDR1 and CDR2: LNHDA and SQIVND (reference sequence). The CDR3 sequence is CASRPGTVSNTEAFF. The DNA for the CDR3 is TGTGCCAGCCGTCCCGGGACAGTCTCGAACACTGAAGCTTTCTTT.

This rearrangement joins TRBV4-1 to TRBJ1-4; 7 bases map to TRBD1. The CDR3 is 16 amino acids. The J segment lost 4 bases and the V segment lost 4 bases, leaving 9 bases of the junction unmatched. Germline CDR1 MGHRA, CDR2 YSYEKL. CDR3 bases: TGCGCCAGCAGCCGCGGAGACAGGGTAGATAATGAAAAACTGTTTTTT. Its protein product is CASSRGDRVDNEKLFF.

The rearrangement uses TRBV28 and TRBJ2-1; TRBD1 agrees at 9 bases. Germline CDR1 MDHEN, CDR2 SYDVKM. Trimming removed 8 bases from V and 8 bases from J; junction bases left unmatched: 13. The CDR3 contains 15 residues. CDR3 residues: CASADFDRGIDEQFF. CDR3 bases: TGTGCCAGCGCCGACTTCGACAGGGGGATCGATGAGCAGTTCTTC.

This chain joins TRBV30 and TRBJ2-7; D is perhaps TRBD1 (6 bases). Trimming left V 0 bases short and J 4 bases short, with 22 bases between. Looked up from germline, CDR1 is GTSNPN and CDR2 is SVGIG (reference sequence). The CDR3 has 17 residues. CDR3 amino acids: CAWSVQVLGQTFYEQYF. DNA of the CDR3: TGTGCCTGGAGTGTACAAGTTCTAGGACAGACCTTTTACGAGCAGTACTTC.